Described below is a single T cell receptor beta chain sequence and its context. Its cognate antigen is unknown. The assay was immunoSEQ multiplex PCR, and TCRdb's table has in-frame clones only and misses some. The sample includes more than 150,000 clones, just over 90% of them seen just once. This specimen comes from a study of T cell responses to AZD1222 COVID-19 vaccine. Study conclusions and caveats: Baseline serostatus was positive in only a handful of AZD1222 recipients. Once two AZD1222 doses were given, Spike-specific TCR breadth and depth went up. Regions 160-218 and 743-854 held dominance among vaccine-associated CD4 TCRs, which spanned spike. In the spike-specific TCR repertoire, nearly half reportedly target unmutated variant regions.

V dropped 3 bases and J dropped 8; count of bases not matched to a gene: 6. The CDR3 consists of 14 residues. Germline V lookup: CDR1 MNHNY, CDR2 SVGAGI (reference sequence). The TCR originated in an adult in good health. Source: peripheral blood, taken on day 0 of AZD1222 vaccination. V and J are TRBV6-6 and TRBJ1-2; TRBD1 matches 10 bases. The CDR3 sequence: CASSYAGTGAGYTF. The CDR3 DNA follows: TGTGCCAGCAGTTATGCCGGGACAGGGGCCGGCTACACCTTC.